Listed here are 13 T cell receptor beta chains from one sample, sequenced in a study of control samples from healthy donors and cancer patients. This table comes from immunoSEQ multiplex PCR, and its TCRdb copy is limited to in-frame clones, with some not included. The top ten hold over 4.5% of the sample, which has 110,000 to 150,000 clones, 75% to 90% seen once. What was sequenced was blood. The receptor source for this set is a young man in good health.

The chain carries TRBV6-2 or TRBV6-3 and TRBJ2-1; the match to TRBD2 covers 14 bases. V was clipped by 4 bases and J by 9 bases; unmatched bases: 5. This CDR3 has 15 residues. CDR1 is MNHEY and CDR2 is SVGEGT in the germline V gene. As DNA, the CDR3 is TGTGCCAGCAGTTTGACTAGCGGGGGGGCTGGTGAGCAGTTCTTC. Its translation: CASSLTSGGAGEQFF.

The chain uses TRBV27 and TRBJ1-2, with D perhaps matching TRBD1 (6 bases). The CDR3 is 15 residues long. V shed 0 bases and J shed 2 bases, with 10 bases lying between them. Germline CDR1 is MNHEY and CDR2 is SMNVEV (reference sequence). CDR3 protein: CASSLSTGINYGYTF. The CDR3 bases are TGTGCCAGCAGTTTATCGACAGGAATCAACTATGGCTACACCTTC.

The chain employs TRBV11-3 and TRBJ2-7; 12 bases map to TRBD2. The V segment lost 0 bases and the J segment 3 bases; nucleotides outside the gene matches: 6. The CDR3 runs 17 residues. Looked up from germline, CDR1 is SGHNT and CDR2 is YENEEA. The CDR3, as DNA: TGTGCCAGCAGCTTAGATCTAGCGGGAGGGCTTAGCTACGAGCAGTACTTC. Its translation: CASSLDLAGGLSYEQYF.

This chain connects TRBV4-3 to TRBJ2-7; TRBD1 matches at 8 bases. Germline CDR1 LGHNA, CDR2 YSLEER. After removal of 3 bases from V and 4 bases from J, the junction contained 2 bases not matched to a gene. The CDR3 runs 13 residues. Here the CDR3 DNA reads TGCGCCAGCAGCCATGACAGGGGTTACGAGCAGTACTTC. The encoded protein is CASSHDRGYEQYF.

This sequence joins TRBV18 and TRBJ1-2; D remains ambiguous. Trimming stripped 1 base from V and 3 bases from J, with 9 bases between. From germline, CDR1 is KGHSH and CDR2 LQKENI. CDR3 length: 14 residues. This CDR3 is CASSPQAEDYGYTF. The DNA for the CDR3 is TGTGCCAGCTCACCACAGGCAGAAGACTATGGCTACACCTTC.

The rearrangement joins TRBV19 to TRBJ1-1; 10 bases map to TRBD1. Per germline, CDR1 LNHDA and CDR2 SQIVND (reference sequence). This CDR3 comprises 15 residues. Unmatched junction bases numbered 7, after V lost 4 bases and J lost 5 bases. The CDR3 loop reads CASSTRDRGGTEAFF. In DNA, the CDR3 is TGTGCCAGTAGTACAAGGGACAGGGGTGGTACTGAAGCTTTCTTT.

The V and J genes are TRBV4-3 and TRBJ2-5; 8 bases align to TRBD1. Germline values: CDR1 LGHNA, CDR2 YSLEER. The trim removed 0 bases at V and 7 bases at J, leaving 13 bases unmatched. This CDR3 region has 17 residues. This CDR3 is CASSQDPEAGGEWTQYF. CDR3 nucleotide sequence: TGCGCCAGCAGCCAAGACCCCGAGGCAGGGGGCGAGTGGACCCAGTACTTC.

The chain combines TRBV29-1 with TRBJ2-3; the match to TRBD2 covers 12 bases. The CDR3 sequence is 15 residues long. The junction had 9 bases not matched to a gene; V was cut back by 4 bases and J by 7 bases. Germline CDR1 SQVTM, CDR2 ANQGSEA. Written as DNA, the CDR3 is TGCAGCGTTGTCCTAGCGGGGGGGCCGGGTTATACGCAGTATTTT. It is translated as CSVVLAGGPGYTQYF.

This sequence joins TRBV11-1 and TRBJ1-6, with D maybe TRBD1 (5 bases). The CDR3 runs to 13 residues. V lost 6 bases and J 7 bases, leaving 10 bases between the germline ends. CDR1 and CDR2 (germline): SGHAT, FQDESV (reference sequence). The CDR3 DNA reads as TGTGCCAGCAGTTTCGGGGGGAATTCACCCCTCCACTTT. Its protein product is CASSFGGNSPLHF.

V is TRBV5-4 and J is TRBJ2-5; 13 nucleotides match TRBD2. Germline V gene lookup returns CDR1 SGHNT and CDR2 YYREEE (reference sequence). The V segment lost 4 bases and the J segment 1 base; nucleotides outside the gene matches: 4. The CDR3 covers 16 residues. CDR3 in amino acids: CASSGGLAGFQETQYF. The DNA for the CDR3 is TGTGCCAGCAGCGGGGGACTAGCGGGGTTCCAAGAGACCCAGTACTTC.

The genes are TRBV5-4 and TRBJ2-2; D call uncertain. This CDR3 has 14 residues. Trimming cost V 1 base and J 1 base, with 5 bases left between them. Germline V CDR1 and CDR2: SGHNT, YYREEE (reference sequence). CDR3 DNA: TGTGCCAGCAGCTTGTCAGGGAACACCGGGGAGCTGTTTTTT. This codes for CASSLSGNTGELFF.

This rearrangement joins TRBV11-3 to TRBJ2-7; D tentatively reads TRBD1 or TRBD2 (5 bases each). The germline CDR1 and CDR2 sequences are SGHNT and YENEEA. V was pared by 5 bases and J by 0 bases, with 17 bases between. This CDR3 is built from 16 residues. This CDR3 reads CASSLVSQGPSYEQYF. For the CDR3, the DNA is TGTGCCAGCAGCCTAGTGTCGCAGGGACCCTCCTACGAGCAGTACTTC.

This chain links TRBV7-2 with TRBJ2-1; D possibly corresponds to TRBD1 (5 bases). The CDR3 is made up of 16 amino acids. In germline, CDR1 is SGHTA, CDR2 FQGNSA. V gave up 5 bases and J gave up 10 bases, with 24 bases separating them. The CDR3 DNA is TGTGCCAGCAGCCAGGGTCCTTCTCTAGGAACAACAGAGCAGTTCTTC. Amino acids: CASSQGPSLGTTEQFF.